Here is one T cell receptor beta chain with its context. What it binds is not known. UMIs and a universal primer site were added when TCR cDNA was made by 5'RACE template switching. From the 5' RACE reads, TCRdb called clonotypes with MiXCR, one entry per CDR3 protein. The data show about 240,000 distinct CDR3 sequences, 6.9% seen once. The record originates from a study of T cells after yellow fever vaccination. Overall study results and limits: The appearance of a small share of clonotypes in both CD4 and CD8 compartments was observed. Once the booster was given, most primary-vaccination clones reappeared, at approximately 97% for CD4 and 88% for CD8.

Trimming removed 3 bases from V and 10 bases from J, with 12 bases in between. The CDR3 runs to 11 residues. Germline V gives CDR1 DFQATT, CDR2 SNEGSKA (reference sequence). The rearrangement joins TRBV20-1 to TRBJ1-1, with D tentatively TRBD1 (5 bases). The sample here was CD4+ T cells sorted from PBMCs, taken 15 days after the yellow fever booster vaccination. This receptor was taken from a man aged 25-40 years who received the YFV17D yellow fever vaccine. DNA of the CDR3: TGCAGTGCTAGTCGGTTCCAGGGAGCTTTCTTT. Amino acids: CSASRFQGAFF.